This TCR beta chain was sequenced for a study of metastatic and nonmetastatic thyroid tumors. Germline CDR1 and CDR2: MNHNY and SVGAGI (reference sequence). V lost 1 base to trimming and J lost 13 bases, with 15 bases between them. This CDR3 is built from 13 residues. The sample holds many counts of this clone. TCRdb reanalyzed the PCR reads with MiXCR. This sample has around 46,000 clones, with roughly a fifth found just once. Until they underwent thyroid surgery, no patient had received any treatment. Sequencing input: blood. V and J are TRBV6-6 and TRBJ2-3; tentative D call: TRBD1 (6 bases). The receptor's source is a male donor with papillary thyroid cancer or a benign thyroid nodule (not recorded which). Some clones in this sample may be carry-over from other donors' samples. CDR3 DNA: TGTGCCAGCAGTTACTTAACAGGGTCCCTCGAGTATTTT. Its protein product is CASSYLTGSLEYF.